This is a list of T cell receptor beta chains from one sample in a study of T cell clonotyping in hematopoietic cell transplantation. TCRdb's table, derived via immunoSEQ multiplex PCR, lists solely in-frame clones and lacks some. The data show about 28,000 clones, about four fifths seen once. The sequencing here drew on peripheral blood mononuclear cells, taken before stem cell transplant. Source of these receptors: a man aged 40-49 years with acute myeloid leukemia. Some clones in this sample may be carry-over from other donors' samples. The CDR3 runs from the conserved cysteine through the conserved F or W. Fields, in order: CDR3 protein, CDR3 DNA, V gene, D gene, CDR3 length, clone size, J gene. D genes are given only for firm matches. Size values are once, few and many counts, or a class for expanded clones, and some rows have none.

cdr3_aa: CASSKSQRPAGGPRSYNEQFF; cdr3_nt: TGTGCCAGCAGCAAATCCCAAAGACCAGCGGGAGGGCCTAGGTCCTACAATGAGCAGTTCTTC; v_call: TRBV21-1; d_call: .; cdr3_length: 21; clone_size: .; j_call: TRBJ2-1
cdr3_aa: CASSLEGVLAGKSEAFF; cdr3_nt: TGTGCCAGCAGTTTGGAGGGAGTACTTGCTGGAAAGAGTGAAGCTTTCTTT; v_call: TRBV28; d_call: .; cdr3_length: 17; clone_size: .; j_call: TRBJ1-1
cdr3_aa: CASSFTRAETQYF; cdr3_nt: TGTGCCAGCAGTTTTACCAGGGCGGAGACCCAGTACTTC; v_call: TRBV6-5; d_call: .; cdr3_length: 13; clone_size: .; j_call: TRBJ2-5
cdr3_aa: CASSQVRRDRTSGGPTYNEQFF; cdr3_nt: TGCGCCAGCAGCCAGGTCAGAAGGGACAGGACTAGCGGGGGGCCAACATACAATGAGCAGTTCTTC; v_call: TRBV4-3; d_call: TRBD2; cdr3_length: 22; clone_size: .; j_call: TRBJ2-1
cdr3_aa: CASSGGPGSGANVLTF; cdr3_nt: TGCGCCAGCAGCGGAGGGCCGGGCTCTGGGGCCAACGTCCTGACTTTC; v_call: TRBV5-1; d_call: .; cdr3_length: 16; clone_size: .; j_call: TRBJ2-6
cdr3_aa: CASSMGAYNSPLHF; cdr3_nt: TGTGCCAGCAGCATGGGGGCGTATAATTCACCCCTCCACTTT; v_call: TRBV11-3; d_call: .; cdr3_length: 14; clone_size: once; j_call: TRBJ1-6
cdr3_aa: CAIRGQGRNTEAFF; cdr3_nt: TGTGCCATCAGGGGACAGGGTCGGAACACTGAAGCTTTCTTT; v_call: TRBV10-3; d_call: TRBD1; cdr3_length: 14; clone_size: .; j_call: TRBJ1-1
cdr3_aa: CASRLAEGTDTQYF; cdr3_nt: TGTGCCAGCAGACTAGCGGAGGGCACAGATACGCAGTATTTT; v_call: TRBV7-9; d_call: TRBD2; cdr3_length: 14; clone_size: .; j_call: TRBJ2-3
cdr3_aa: CASSQDNHPALHF; cdr3_nt: TGTGCCAGCAGCCAGGACAACCACCCAGCCCTCCACTTT; v_call: TRBV4-2; d_call: .; cdr3_length: 13; clone_size: few; j_call: TRBJ1-6
cdr3_aa: CASSPLTGFSYEQYF; cdr3_nt: TGTGCCAGCAGTCCCCTAACAGGGTTCTCCTACGAGCAGTACTTC; v_call: TRBV28; d_call: .; cdr3_length: 15; clone_size: .; j_call: TRBJ2-7
cdr3_aa: CASRSEMGGNTIYF; cdr3_nt: TGTGCCAGCAGGAGCGAAATGGGGGGAAACACCATATATTTT; v_call: TRBV2; d_call: .; cdr3_length: 14; clone_size: .; j_call: TRBJ1-3
cdr3_aa: CASSLRLAGGYNEQFF; cdr3_nt: TGTGCCAGCAGTCTGAGGCTAGCGGGAGGATACAATGAGCAGTTCTTC; v_call: TRBV27; d_call: TRBD2; cdr3_length: 16; clone_size: .; j_call: TRBJ2-1
cdr3_aa: CSVAGYGYEQYF; cdr3_nt: TGCAGCGTTGCCGGGTACGGCTACGAGCAGTACTTC; v_call: TRBV29-1; d_call: .; cdr3_length: 12; clone_size: .; j_call: TRBJ2-7
cdr3_aa: CASSSAEDFTDTQYF; cdr3_nt: TGTGCCAGCAGCTCGGCGGAAGACTTCACAGATACGCAGTATTTT; v_call: TRBV11-3; d_call: .; cdr3_length: 15; clone_size: .; j_call: TRBJ2-3
cdr3_aa: CASSLTSGTSAQYF; cdr3_nt: TGTGCCAGCAGCCTGACTAGCGGGACCAGTGCGCAGTATTTT; v_call: TRBV7-2; d_call: TRBD2; cdr3_length: 14; clone_size: .; j_call: TRBJ2-3
cdr3_aa: CASSARQGAGYEQYF; cdr3_nt: TGTGCCAGCAGTGCCAGACAGGGGGCAGGCTACGAGCAGTACTTC; v_call: TRBV6-5; d_call: TRBD1; cdr3_length: 15; clone_size: .; j_call: TRBJ2-7
cdr3_aa: CASTLGDRANTGELFF; cdr3_nt: TGTGCCAGCACTCTCGGGGACAGGGCTAACACCGGGGAGCTGTTTTTT; v_call: TRBV5-6; d_call: TRBD1; cdr3_length: 16; clone_size: once; j_call: TRBJ2-2
cdr3_aa: CASSPHREISGNTIYF; cdr3_nt: TGTGCCAGCAGCCCTCATAGGGAAATCTCTGGAAACACCATATATTTT; v_call: TRBV7-9; d_call: .; cdr3_length: 16; clone_size: .; j_call: TRBJ1-3
cdr3_aa: CASSYMGTKNIQYF; cdr3_nt: TGTGCCAGCAGTTACATGGGAACGAAAAACATTCAGTACTTC; v_call: TRBV6-5; d_call: .; cdr3_length: 14; clone_size: .; j_call: TRBJ2-4
cdr3_aa: CASSSHGQGRANEKLFF; cdr3_nt: TGTGCCAGCAGTTCACACGGACAGGGGCGGGCTAATGAAAAACTGTTTTTT; v_call: TRBV28; d_call: TRBD1; cdr3_length: 17; clone_size: .; j_call: TRBJ1-4
cdr3_aa: CASSGGGLLETQYF; cdr3_nt: TGTGCCAGCAGCGGCGGGGGCCTTCTGGAGACCCAGTACTTC; v_call: TRBV9; d_call: .; cdr3_length: 14; clone_size: .; j_call: TRBJ2-5
cdr3_aa: CASSPQGVPSGNTIYF; cdr3_nt: TGTGCCAGCAGCCCCCAGGGGGTTCCCTCTGGAAACACCATATATTTT; v_call: TRBV11-3; d_call: TRBD1; cdr3_length: 16; clone_size: once; j_call: TRBJ1-3
cdr3_aa: CASSLEVTSGGAGETQYF; cdr3_nt: TGCGCCAGCAGCTTGGAGGTGACTAGCGGGGGGGCGGGAGAGACCCAGTACTTC; v_call: TRBV5-1; d_call: TRBD2; cdr3_length: 18; clone_size: once; j_call: TRBJ2-5
cdr3_aa: CASSTGQVEETQYF; cdr3_nt: TGTGCCAGCAGCACGGGACAGGTCGAAGAGACCCAGTACTTC; v_call: TRBV11-2; d_call: TRBD1; cdr3_length: 14; clone_size: .; j_call: TRBJ2-5
cdr3_aa: CASSYNEQFF; cdr3_nt: TGTGCCAGCAGCTACAATGAGCAGTTCTTC; v_call: TRBV7-9; d_call: .; cdr3_length: 10; clone_size: .; j_call: TRBJ2-1
cdr3_aa: CASSWGAGASSYEQYF; cdr3_nt: TGTGCCAGCAGCTGGGGGGCGGGAGCAAGCTCCTACGAGCAGTACTTC; v_call: TRBV7-6; d_call: .; cdr3_length: 16; clone_size: .; j_call: TRBJ2-7
cdr3_aa: CTSSRQGGVAGGRGTDTQYF; cdr3_nt: TGCACCAGCAGCCGCCAGGGGGGAGTAGCGGGGGGGCGGGGCACAGATACGCAGTATTTT; v_call: TRBV1; d_call: .; cdr3_length: 20; clone_size: .; j_call: TRBJ2-3
cdr3_aa: CASSDGSWPTETQYF; cdr3_nt: TGTGCCAGCAGTGACGGGTCCTGGCCTACGGAGACCCAGTACTTC; v_call: TRBV6-1; d_call: .; cdr3_length: 15; clone_size: .; j_call: TRBJ2-5
cdr3_aa: CAWSVRGGGQGHYGYTF; cdr3_nt: TGTGCCTGGAGTGTACGGGGGGGAGGGCAGGGCCACTATGGCTACACCTTC; v_call: TRBV30; d_call: .; cdr3_length: 17; clone_size: once; j_call: TRBJ1-2
cdr3_aa: CASSGEDPPTQYF; cdr3_nt: TGCGCCAGCAGCGGAGAGGACCCTCCTACGCAGTATTTT; v_call: TRBV5-1; d_call: .; cdr3_length: 13; clone_size: .; j_call: TRBJ2-3
cdr3_aa: CASSPPHPWGYGYTF; cdr3_nt: TGTGCCAGCAGTCCACCCCATCCCTGGGGCTATGGCTACACCTTC; v_call: TRBV6-5; d_call: .; cdr3_length: 15; clone_size: few; j_call: TRBJ1-2
cdr3_aa: CASSRDLSEAFF; cdr3_nt: TGTGCCAGCAGCAGGGACTTGTCTGAAGCTTTCTTT; v_call: TRBV2; d_call: .; cdr3_length: 12; clone_size: .; j_call: TRBJ1-1
cdr3_aa: CASSLVLSGSLSGANVLTF; cdr3_nt: TGTGCCAGCAGCTTAGTGTTGTCAGGGTCTCTATCTGGGGCCAACGTCCTGACTTTC; v_call: TRBV7-2; d_call: .; cdr3_length: 19; clone_size: once; j_call: TRBJ2-6
cdr3_aa: CATSPRQEMNTEAFF; cdr3_nt: TGTGCCACCAGTCCTAGACAGGAGATGAACACTGAAGCTTTCTTT; v_call: TRBV15; d_call: .; cdr3_length: 15; clone_size: .; j_call: TRBJ1-1
cdr3_aa: CASSLSAWTQSANYGYTF; cdr3_nt: TGTGCCAGCAGTTTATCGGCGTGGACGCAGAGCGCTAACTATGGCTACACCTTC; v_call: TRBV27; d_call: .; cdr3_length: 18; clone_size: .; j_call: TRBJ1-2
cdr3_aa: CASSLVGAGNTIYF; cdr3_nt: TGTGCCAGCAGCTTAGTCGGGGCTGGAAACACCATATATTTT; v_call: TRBV7-2; d_call: .; cdr3_length: 14; clone_size: few; j_call: TRBJ1-3
cdr3_aa: CAWSVREFGGRAIYEQFF; cdr3_nt: TGTGCCTGGAGTGTCCGGGAGTTCGGCGGGAGGGCCATCTATGAGCAGTTCTTC; v_call: TRBV30; d_call: TRBD2; cdr3_length: 18; clone_size: .; j_call: TRBJ2-1
cdr3_aa: CASSPESRSNYGYTF; cdr3_nt: TGCGCCAGCAGCCCGGAGAGCCGGTCTAACTATGGCTACACCTTC; v_call: TRBV5-1; d_call: .; cdr3_length: 15; clone_size: few; j_call: TRBJ1-2
cdr3_aa: CAIRRMGANTGELFF; cdr3_nt: TGTGCCATCAGACGGATGGGGGCGAACACCGGGGAGCTGTTTTTT; v_call: TRBV27; d_call: .; cdr3_length: 15; clone_size: .; j_call: TRBJ2-2
cdr3_aa: CASSWGRSAKGYTF; cdr3_nt: TGTGCCAGCAGTTGGGGGCGGTCAGCTAAGGGCTACACCTTC; v_call: TRBV6-5; d_call: .; cdr3_length: 14; clone_size: .; j_call: TRBJ1-2
cdr3_aa: CAWSNLYEQYF; cdr3_nt: TGTGCCTGGAGCAACCTATACGAGCAGTACTTC; v_call: TRBV30; d_call: .; cdr3_length: 11; clone_size: few; j_call: TRBJ2-7
cdr3_aa: CASSPRNYGYTF; cdr3_nt: TGTGCCAGCAGTCCCCGGAACTATGGCTACACCTTC; v_call: TRBV28; d_call: .; cdr3_length: 12; clone_size: .; j_call: TRBJ1-2
cdr3_aa: CASSYHRALNTGELFF; cdr3_nt: TGCGCCAGCAGCTACCACAGAGCCCTGAACACCGGGGAGCTGTTTTTT; v_call: TRBV4-3; d_call: .; cdr3_length: 16; clone_size: .; j_call: TRBJ2-2
cdr3_aa: CASSARLAGPQETQYF; cdr3_nt: TGTGCCAGCAGCGCCCGACTAGCGGGGCCCCAAGAGACCCAGTACTTC; v_call: TRBV9; d_call: TRBD2; cdr3_length: 16; clone_size: .; j_call: TRBJ2-5
cdr3_aa: CAWSTQYQYNEQFF; cdr3_nt: TGTGCCTGGAGTACACAGTACCAATACAATGAGCAGTTCTTC; v_call: TRBV30; d_call: .; cdr3_length: 14; clone_size: few; j_call: TRBJ2-1
cdr3_aa: CASSQERLAGWWTGELFF; cdr3_nt: TGCGCCAGCAGCCAAGAAAGACTAGCGGGGTGGTGGACCGGGGAGCTGTTTTTT; v_call: TRBV4-3; d_call: TRBD2; cdr3_length: 18; clone_size: .; j_call: TRBJ2-2